The 9 T cell receptor beta chains given below trace back to one sample, sequenced in a study of cytomegalovirus exposure and HLA in healthy donors. With 60 Vbeta and 13 Jbeta primers, the PCR was carried out. TCRdb keeps only in-frame clones here, not all; method: immunoSEQ multiplex PCR. This sample has some 130,000 clones; approximately 68% occur once, and the top ten carry over 1.5%. The sample consisted of PBMCs. These receptors were taken from a man younger than 40 in good health and CMV-seropositive.

This clone was detected only a few times. The V and J genes are TRBV28 and TRBJ1-2; D unclear. The V gene's germline CDR1 is MDHEN and CDR2 SYDVKM. The CDR3 extends over 13 amino acids. The germline V and J ends were trimmed by 6 bases and 8 bases, with 16 bases remaining between them. CDR3 loop: CASSNLNRSGYTF. DNA of the CDR3: TGTGCCAGCAGCAACCTAAATCGGAGCGGCTACACCTTC.

This clone was counted a few times. The chain employs TRBV19 and TRBJ2-1, with TRBD2 matching over 8 bases. The CDR3 extends over 16 amino acids. Per germline, CDR1 LNHDA and CDR2 SQIVND (reference sequence). V dropped 1 base and J dropped 2; count of bases not matched to a gene: 4. The CDR3 sequence: CASSIVGRAAYNEQFF. In DNA, the CDR3 is TGTGCCAGTAGTATAGTCGGGAGGGCCGCCTACAATGAGCAGTTCTTC.

Only one count was recorded for this clone. The V and J genes are TRBV19 and TRBJ1-5, with D unresolved. Per germline, CDR1 LNHDA and CDR2 SQIVND (reference sequence). Trimming removed 3 bases at V and 0 bases at J, with 18 bases between. The CDR3 covers 18 residues. The CDR3 region is CASSIQSGGIYSNQPQHF. For the CDR3, the DNA is TGTGCCAGTAGTATCCAGAGTGGAGGGATTTATAGCAATCAGCCCCAGCATTTT. Supplemented by reference TRBV19 and TRBJ1-5, the full variable domain reads DGGITQSPKYLFRKEGQNVTLSCEQNLNHDAMYWYRQDPGQGLRLIYYSQIVNDFQKGDIAEGYSVSREKKESFPLTVTSAQKNPTAFYLCASSIQSGGIYSNQPQHFGDGTRLSIL.

The chain has TRBV30 and TRBJ2-7, with 9 nucleotides matching TRBD1. The CDR3 spans 12 residues. Unmatched junction bases numbered 4, after V lost 5 bases and J lost 5 bases. In germline, CDR1 is GTSNPN, CDR2 SVGIG (reference sequence). CDR3 loop: CAWGDRVHEQYF. CDR3 coding DNA: TGTGCCTGGGGGGACAGGGTGCACGAGCAGTACTTC.

This sequence joins TRBV11-3 and TRBJ2-1; 10 bases are shared with TRBD2. The CDR3 covers 16 residues. Germline V gene data show CDR1 as SGHNT and CDR2 as YENEEA. Trimming took 1 base from V and 10 from J; bases not matched to a gene: 10. This CDR3 reads CASSLVVGLAGAEQFF. In DNA form, the CDR3 reads TGTGCCAGCAGCTTAGTGGTCGGTCTAGCGGGGGCGGAGCAGTTCTTC.

J is TRBJ1-1 and V is TRBV5-6, with D tentatively TRBD1 (6 bases). The CDR3 sequence is 15 residues long. The germline V gene has CDR1 SGHDT and CDR2 YYEEEE. Trimming took off 6 bases at V and 1 base at J, with 16 bases between the two ends. CDR3 in DNA: TGTGCCAGCACCGAACTCAGGGGCGGGAACACTGAAGCTTTCTTT. Encoded protein: CASTELRGGNTEAFF.

The J gene is TRBJ1-1, the V gene TRBV14; tentative D call: TRBD1 (5 bases). Germline values: CDR1 SGHDN, CDR2 FVKESK. This CDR3 contains 16 residues. Deletions cut 3 bases from V and 4 bases from J, with 18 bases between. In DNA, the CDR3 is TGTGCCAGCAGCCAGGAACAGTCTCTCGGGGGCACTGAAGCTTTCTTT. Its translation: CASSQEQSLGGTEAFF.

Only a few counts were recorded for this clone. V usage is TRBV15 and J usage is TRBJ2-7; 11 bases map to TRBD1. With 4 bases clipped from V and 6 bases from J, the junction kept 2 bases outside the gene matches. Germline CDR1 is LNHNV and CDR2 is YYDKDF (reference sequence). The CDR3 sequence is 13 residues long. The CDR3 sequence: CATSIGTGGEQYF. The CDR3 DNA follows: TGTGCCACCAGCATAGGGACAGGGGGCGAGCAGTACTTC. Supplemented by reference TRBV15 and TRBJ2-7, the full variable domain reads DAMVIQNPRYQVTQFGKPVTLSCSQTLNHNVMYWYQQKSSQAPKLLFHYYDKDFNNEADTPDNFQSRRPNTSFCFLDIRSPGLGDTAMYLCATSIGTGGEQYFGPGTRLTVT.

This rearrangement joins TRBV10-3 to TRBJ1-5, with 9 bases that match TRBD1. This CDR3 is built from 13 residues. CDR1 and CDR2 (germline): ENHRY, SYGVKD. V lost 6 bases and J lost 8; bases outside the gene matches: 5. The CDR3 reads CAIRGQGDEPQHF. In nucleotides, the CDR3 is TGTGCCATCAGGGGACAGGGTGATGAGCCCCAGCATTTT.